The entry below describes one TCR beta chain. V gave up 0 bases and J gave up 1 base, with 15 bases separating them. The CDR3 sequence is 18 residues long. Germline values: CDR1 LGHNT, CDR2 FRNRAP. TCRdb keeps only in-frame clones here, not all; method: immunoSEQ multiplex PCR. This repertoire shows under 300,000 clones, 50% to 80% found once; its top ten account for over 8.5%. This record belongs to a study of shared clonotypes between healthy human individuals. Sequencing was carried out using memory CD4+ T cells sorted from blood. This sample's subset: CD45RA-negative fraction. The TCR comes from a man in his thirties or forties in good health. This chain uses TRBV12-5 with TRBJ2-2, with a tentative D call TRBD1 (8 bases). The chain's CDR3 is CASGLVVTGEGNTGELFF. The CDR3 DNA sequence: TGTGCTAGTGGTTTGGTAGTGACAGGGGAGGGGAACACCGGGGAGCTGTTTTTT.